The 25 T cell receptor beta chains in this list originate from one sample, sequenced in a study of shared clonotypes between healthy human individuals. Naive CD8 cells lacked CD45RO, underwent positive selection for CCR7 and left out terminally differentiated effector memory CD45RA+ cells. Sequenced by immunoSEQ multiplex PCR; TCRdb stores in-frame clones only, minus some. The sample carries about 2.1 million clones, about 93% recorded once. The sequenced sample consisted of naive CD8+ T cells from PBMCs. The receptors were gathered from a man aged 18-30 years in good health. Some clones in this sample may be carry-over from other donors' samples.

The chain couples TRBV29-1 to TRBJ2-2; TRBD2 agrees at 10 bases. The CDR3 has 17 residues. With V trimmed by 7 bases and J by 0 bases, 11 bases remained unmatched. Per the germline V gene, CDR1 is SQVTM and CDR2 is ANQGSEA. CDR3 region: CSAGPLLAGTNTGELFF. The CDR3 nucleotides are TGCAGCGCCGGCCCTCTACTAGCGGGGACGAACACCGGGGAGCTGTTTTTT.

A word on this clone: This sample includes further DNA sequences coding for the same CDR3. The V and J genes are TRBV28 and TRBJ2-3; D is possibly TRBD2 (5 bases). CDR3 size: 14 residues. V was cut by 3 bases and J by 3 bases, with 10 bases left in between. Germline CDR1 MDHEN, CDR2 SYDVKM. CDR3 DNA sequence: TGTGCCAGCAGTTTGATCAGCGGTACAGATACGCAGTATTTT. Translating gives CASSLISGTDTQYF.

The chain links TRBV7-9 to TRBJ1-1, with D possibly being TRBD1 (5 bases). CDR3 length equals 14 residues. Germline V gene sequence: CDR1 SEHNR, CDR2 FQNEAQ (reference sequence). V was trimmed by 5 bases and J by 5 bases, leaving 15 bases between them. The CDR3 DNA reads TGTGCCAGCAGCCGTGGGGCCGTTGAAACTGAAGCTTTCTTT. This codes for CASSRGAVETEAFF.

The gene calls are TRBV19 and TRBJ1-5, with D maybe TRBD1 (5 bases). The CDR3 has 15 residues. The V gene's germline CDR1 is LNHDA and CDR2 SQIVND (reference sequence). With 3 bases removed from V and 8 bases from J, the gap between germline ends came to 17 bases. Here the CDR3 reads CASSIDSGPREPQHF. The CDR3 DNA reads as TGTGCCAGTAGTATCGACTCGGGGCCAAGGGAGCCCCAGCATTTT.

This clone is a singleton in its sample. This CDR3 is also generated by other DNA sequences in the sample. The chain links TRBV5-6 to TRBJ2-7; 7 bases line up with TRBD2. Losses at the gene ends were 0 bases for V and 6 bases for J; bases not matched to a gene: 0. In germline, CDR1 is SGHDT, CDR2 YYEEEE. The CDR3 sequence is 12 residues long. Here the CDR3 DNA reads TGTGCCAGCAGCTTGGCGGGGGGCGAGCAGTACTTC. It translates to CASSLAGGEQYF.

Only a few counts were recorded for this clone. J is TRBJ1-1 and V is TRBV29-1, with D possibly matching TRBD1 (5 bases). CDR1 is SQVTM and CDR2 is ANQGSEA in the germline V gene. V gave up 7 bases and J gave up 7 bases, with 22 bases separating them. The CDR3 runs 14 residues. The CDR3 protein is CSGVGAGRGSEAFF. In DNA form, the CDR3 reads TGCAGCGGCGTTGGGGCAGGGAGAGGTAGTGAAGCTTTCTTT.

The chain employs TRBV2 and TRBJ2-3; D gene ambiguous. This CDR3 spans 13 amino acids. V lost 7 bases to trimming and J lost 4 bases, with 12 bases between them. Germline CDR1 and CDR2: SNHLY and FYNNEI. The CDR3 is CASKSFGADTQYF. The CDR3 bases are TGTGCCAGCAAGTCGTTCGGAGCAGATACGCAGTATTTT.

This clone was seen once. CDR3 coding DNA: TGTGCCAGTAGTAGACAGATCAATAGCAATCAGCCCCAGCATTTT. This gives the protein CASSRQINSNQPQHF. This chain links TRBV19 with TRBJ1-5; D may be TRBD1 (5 bases). Germline CDR1 is LNHDA and CDR2 is SQIVND (reference sequence). The CDR3 runs to 15 residues. Trimming removed 4 bases from V and 0 bases from J, with 10 bases in between.

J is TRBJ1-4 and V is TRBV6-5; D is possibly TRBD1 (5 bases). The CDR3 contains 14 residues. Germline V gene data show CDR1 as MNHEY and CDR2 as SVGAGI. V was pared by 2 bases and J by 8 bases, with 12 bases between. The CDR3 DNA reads TGTGCCAGCAGTTACACGGGGGGGAAGGAAAAACTGTTTTTT. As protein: CASSYTGGKEKLFF.

The CDR3 sequence: CASSQDLRDYPSSTDTQYF. CDR3 in DNA: TGTGCCAGCAGCCAAGATTTGCGGGACTACCCTTCAAGCACAGATACGCAGTATTTT. The chain carries TRBV4-2 and TRBJ2-3; 7 nucleotides agree with TRBD2. V was pared by 0 bases and J by 0 bases, with 12 bases of the junction left unmatched. The CDR3 sequence is 19 residues long. The germline V gene encodes CDR1 LGHNA and CDR2 YNFKEQ.

The CDR3 protein is CASTEIWDSEAFF. The CDR3 DNA is TGTGCCAGTACCGAGATCTGGGACAGTGAAGCTTTCTTT. The genes are TRBV19 and TRBJ1-1, with 7 bases aligning to TRBD1. The CDR3 is 13 amino acids. Trimming took 7 bases from V and 7 from J; bases not matched to a gene: 9. Germline loops: CDR1 LNHDA, CDR2 SQIVND (reference sequence).

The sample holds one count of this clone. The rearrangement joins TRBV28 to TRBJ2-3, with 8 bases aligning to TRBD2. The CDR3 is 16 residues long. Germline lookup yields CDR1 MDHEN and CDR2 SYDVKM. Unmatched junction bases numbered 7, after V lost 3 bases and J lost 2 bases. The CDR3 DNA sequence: TGTGCCAGCAGTTTTGGGCTAGCGGGTTTCACAGATACGCAGTATTTT. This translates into CASSFGLAGFTDTQYF.

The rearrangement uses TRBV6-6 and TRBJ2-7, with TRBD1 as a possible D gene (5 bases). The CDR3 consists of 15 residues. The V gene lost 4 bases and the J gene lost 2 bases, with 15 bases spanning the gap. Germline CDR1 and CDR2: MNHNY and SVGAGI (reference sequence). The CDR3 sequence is CASSSRDSDTYEQYF. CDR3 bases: TGTGCCAGCAGTTCCCGCGACAGCGATACCTACGAGCAGTACTTC.

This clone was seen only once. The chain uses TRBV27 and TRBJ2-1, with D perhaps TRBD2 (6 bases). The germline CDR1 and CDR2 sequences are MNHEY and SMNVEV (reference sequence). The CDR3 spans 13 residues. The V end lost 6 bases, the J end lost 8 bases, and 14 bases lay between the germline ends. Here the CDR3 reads CASRAGPLDEQFF. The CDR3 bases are TGTGCCAGCAGGGCGGGACCTCTGGATGAGCAGTTCTTC.

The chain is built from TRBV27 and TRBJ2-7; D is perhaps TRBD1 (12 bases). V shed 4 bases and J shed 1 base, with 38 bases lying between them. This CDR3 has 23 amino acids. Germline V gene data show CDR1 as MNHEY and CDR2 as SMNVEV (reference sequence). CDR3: CASSSKAGQGASGRFLGSYEQYF. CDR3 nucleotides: TGTGCCAGCAGTTCTAAGGCGGGACAGGGGGCTAGCGGGAGGTTCCTGGGATCCTACGAGCAGTACTTC.

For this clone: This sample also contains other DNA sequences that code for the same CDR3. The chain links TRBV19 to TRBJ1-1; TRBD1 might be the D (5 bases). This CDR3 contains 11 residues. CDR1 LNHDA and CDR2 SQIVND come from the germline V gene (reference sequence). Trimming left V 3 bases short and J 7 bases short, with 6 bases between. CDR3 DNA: TGTGCCAGTAGTATGGGGGGTGAAGCTTTCTTT. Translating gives CASSMGGEAFF.

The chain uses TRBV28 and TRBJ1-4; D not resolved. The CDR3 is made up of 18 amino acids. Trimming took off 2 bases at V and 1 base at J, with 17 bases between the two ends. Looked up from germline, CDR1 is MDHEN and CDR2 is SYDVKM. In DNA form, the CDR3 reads TGTGCCAGCAGTTTACCCCTACGGACGTTGGGAACTAATGAAAAACTGTTTTTT. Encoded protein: CASSLPLRTLGTNEKLFF.

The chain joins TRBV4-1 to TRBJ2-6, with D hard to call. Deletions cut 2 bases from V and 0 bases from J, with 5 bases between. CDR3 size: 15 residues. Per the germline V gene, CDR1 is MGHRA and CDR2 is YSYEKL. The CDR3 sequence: CASSQRNSGANVLTF. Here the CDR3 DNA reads TGCGCCAGCAGCCAAAGAAACTCTGGGGCCAACGTCCTGACTTTC.

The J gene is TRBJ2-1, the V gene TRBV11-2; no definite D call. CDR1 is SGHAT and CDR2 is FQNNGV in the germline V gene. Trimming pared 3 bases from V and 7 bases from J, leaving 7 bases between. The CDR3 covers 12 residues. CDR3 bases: TGTGCCAGCAGCTTTATCTGGAATGAGCAGTTCTTC. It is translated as CASSFIWNEQFF.

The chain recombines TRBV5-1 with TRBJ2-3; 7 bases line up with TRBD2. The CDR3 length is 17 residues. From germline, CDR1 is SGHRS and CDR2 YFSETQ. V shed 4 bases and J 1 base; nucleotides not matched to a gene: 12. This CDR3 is CASSRPSSGAGTDTQYF. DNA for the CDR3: TGCGCCAGCAGCAGGCCCTCTAGCGGAGCCGGCACAGATACGCAGTATTTT.

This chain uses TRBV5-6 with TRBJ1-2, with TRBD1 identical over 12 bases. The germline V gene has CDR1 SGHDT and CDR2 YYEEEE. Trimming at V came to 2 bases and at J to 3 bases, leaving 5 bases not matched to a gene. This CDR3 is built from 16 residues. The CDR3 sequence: CASSFRDRGRDYGYTF. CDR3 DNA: TGTGCCAGCAGCTTCCGGGACAGGGGGCGCGACTATGGCTACACCTTC.

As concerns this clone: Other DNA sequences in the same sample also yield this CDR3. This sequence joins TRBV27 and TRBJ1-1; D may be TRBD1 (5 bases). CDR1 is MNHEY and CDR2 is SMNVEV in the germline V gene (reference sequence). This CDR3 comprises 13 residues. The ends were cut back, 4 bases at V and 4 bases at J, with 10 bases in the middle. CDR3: CASSSRVGTEAFF. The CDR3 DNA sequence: TGTGCCAGCAGTTCCAGGGTTGGCACTGAAGCTTTCTTT.

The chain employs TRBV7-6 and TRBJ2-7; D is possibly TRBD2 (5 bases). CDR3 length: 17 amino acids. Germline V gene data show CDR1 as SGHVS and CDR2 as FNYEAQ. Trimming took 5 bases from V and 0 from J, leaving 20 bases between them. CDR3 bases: TGTGCCAGCAGCCCATCTCCCCTTAGCACTAGCTCCTACGAGCAGTACTTC. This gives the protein CASSPSPLSTSSYEQYF.

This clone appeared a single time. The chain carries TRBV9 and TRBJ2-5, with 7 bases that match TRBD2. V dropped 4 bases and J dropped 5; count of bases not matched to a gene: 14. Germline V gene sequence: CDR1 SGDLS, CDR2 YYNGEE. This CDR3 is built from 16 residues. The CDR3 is CASSPRGGRAGETQYF. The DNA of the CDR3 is TGTGCCAGCAGCCCGAGAGGAGGGAGGGCCGGGGAGACCCAGTACTTC.

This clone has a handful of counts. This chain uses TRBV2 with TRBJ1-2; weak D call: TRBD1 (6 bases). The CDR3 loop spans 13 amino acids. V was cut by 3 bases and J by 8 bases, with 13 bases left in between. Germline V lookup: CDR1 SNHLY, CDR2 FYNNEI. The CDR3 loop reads CASSDRQVKGYTF. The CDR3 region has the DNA TGTGCCAGCAGTGACCGACAGGTCAAGGGCTACACCTTC. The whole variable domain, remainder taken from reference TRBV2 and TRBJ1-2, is EPEVTQTPSHQVTQMGQEVILRCVPISNHLYFYWYRQILGQKVEFLVSFYNNEISEKSEIFDDQFSVERPDGSNFTLKIRSTKLEDSAMYFCASSDRQVKGYTFGSGTRLTVV.